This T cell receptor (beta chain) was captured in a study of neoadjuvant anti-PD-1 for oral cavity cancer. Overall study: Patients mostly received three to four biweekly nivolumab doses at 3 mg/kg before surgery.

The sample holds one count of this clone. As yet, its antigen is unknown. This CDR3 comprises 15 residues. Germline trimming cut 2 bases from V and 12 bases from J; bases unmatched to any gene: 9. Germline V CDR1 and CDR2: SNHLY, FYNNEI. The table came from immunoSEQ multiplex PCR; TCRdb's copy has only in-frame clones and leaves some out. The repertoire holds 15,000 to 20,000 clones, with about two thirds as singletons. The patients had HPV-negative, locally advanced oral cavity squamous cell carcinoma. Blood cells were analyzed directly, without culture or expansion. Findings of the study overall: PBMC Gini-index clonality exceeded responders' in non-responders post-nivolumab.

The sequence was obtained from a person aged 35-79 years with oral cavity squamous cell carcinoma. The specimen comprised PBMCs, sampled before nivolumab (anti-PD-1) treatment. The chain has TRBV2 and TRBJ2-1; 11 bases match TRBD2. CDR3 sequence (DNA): TGTGCCAGCAGTGAACGTACTAGCGGGAGATTTTGGCAGTTCTTC. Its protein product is CASSERTSGRFWQFF.